This TCR beta chain was observed in a study of regulatory T cells in long-lasting Graves disease. Notes on the study in general: The persistent group shared fewer than 3,500 public clonotypes, more than the approximately 1,000 shared by new patients.

The CDR3 contains 14 residues. CDR1 and CDR2 (germline): DFQATT, SNEGSKA (reference sequence). V shed 2 bases and J 1 base; nucleotides not matched to a gene: 3. With regard to this clonotype: Its cognate antigen is unknown.

The authors built TCR beta libraries using iRepertoire HTBI primers and Arm-PCR of CDR3 regions. TCRdb reprocessed the multiplex PCR reads via MiXCR and lists one record per CDR3 protein. The sample lists some 490,000 distinct CDR3 sequences; about 11% were seen once. Time point of the sample: newly diagnosed GD, antithyroid drugs for less than 3 months. The authors made the TCR library using RNA they extracted from PBMCs. These same data were also listed under a study on T cells in Graves' hyperthyroidism and ophthalmopathy.

Source: peripheral blood mononuclear cells (PBMCs), taken at new diagnosis, from a patient treated with antithyroid drugs. The genes are TRBV20-1 and TRBJ1-1; TRBD1 agrees at 8 bases. This clonotype originated in a woman aged 25 to 39 with Graves disease. The CDR3 loop reads CSARQGARNTEAFF. The CDR3 DNA sequence: TGCAGTGCTAGACAGGGGGCGCGGAACACTGAAGCTTTCTTT.